Below, one T cell receptor beta chain is given with its context. Its antigen is unidentified. The length of the CDR3 is 14 residues. V was cut by 3 bases and J by 2 bases, with 11 bases left in between. Looked up from germline, CDR1 is SGHRS and CDR2 is YFSETQ. Time point defined: pretreatment peripheral blood. Locally advanced or metastatic urothelial carcinoma affected all patients. Each patient contributed between 1 and 8 total time points of blood mononuclear cells, pretreatment and during treatment. The data originate from a study of PD-L1 blockade in urothelial cancer. Measured with immunoSEQ multiplex PCR; TCRdb has only the in-frame clones, and not every one. The data show tens of thousands of clones, approximately 86% seen once. Study conclusions and caveats: Durable-benefit patients expanded tumor-associated blood clones more at 3 weeks.

The V and J genes are TRBV5-1 and TRBJ1-2; D remains unclear. The sequencing used PBMCs, collected around atezolizumab (anti-PD-L1) treatment. The TCR originated in a man aged 40-50 years with urothelial cancer. As DNA, the CDR3 is TGCGCCAGCAGCTACGGACTGGAAAACTATGGCTACACCTTC. Its translation: CASSYGLENYGYTF.